Listed below are T cell receptor beta chains from one sample, sequenced in a study of cytomegalovirus exposure and HLA in healthy donors. Sequenced by immunoSEQ multiplex PCR; TCRdb stores in-frame clones only, minus some. The repertoire holds fewer than 100,000 clones, approximately 72% seen once, with over 4% in the top ten. The sequenced sample was PBMCs. The receptors come from a woman in her thirties or forties in good health and CMV-seropositive. Each CDR3 is given with its conserved first and last residue. The D gene is left open where the match is weak.

d_call,j_call,v_call,cdr3_aa,cdr3_nt
-,TRBJ2-1,TRBV2,CASSHGAGSYNEQFF,TGTGCCAGCAGTCACGGAGCGGGCTCCTACAATGAGCAGTTCTTC
-,TRBJ1-1,TRBV5-4,CASSWSNTEAFF,TGTGCCAGCAGCTGGAGTAACACTGAAGCTTTCTTT
-,TRBJ1-1,TRBV10-3,CAISDAGARPNTEAFF,TGTGCCATCAGTGATGCGGGGGCGCGTCCTAACACTGAAGCTTTCTTT
TRBD2,TRBJ2-3,TRBV27,CASSLLGGRKDTQYF,TGTGCCAGCAGTTTACTGGGCGGGAGGAAAGATACGCAGTATTTT
TRBD2,TRBJ2-7,TRBV2,CASSVGLAANYEQYF,TGTGCCAGCAGCGTTGGACTAGCGGCAAACTACGAGCAGTACTTC
TRBD1,TRBJ2-3,TRBV5-1,CASSIGTGGATQYF,TGCGCCAGCAGCATAGGGACAGGGGGAGCTACGCAGTATTTT
-,TRBJ1-5,TRBV14,CASSQGGPNQPQHF,TGTGCCAGCAGCCAGGGGGGACCTAATCAGCCCCAGCATTTT
-,TRBJ1-2,TRBV5-4,CASSGVGGKGNYGYTF,TGTGCCAGCAGCGGCGTGGGGGGGAAAGGAAACTATGGCTACACCTTC
TRBD2,TRBJ2-7,TRBV5-4,CASSPTPGLAGEQYF,TGTGCCAGCAGCCCAACACCGGGACTAGCTGGCGAGCAGTACTTC
-,TRBJ2-7,TRBV21-1,CASSGKRGLTSYEQYF,TGTGCCAGCAGCGGTAAGCGGGGACTAACGTCCTACGAGCAGTACTTC
-,TRBJ2-7,TRBV5-1,CASSSTGTPRLEQYF,TGCGCCAGCAGCAGTACCGGGACTCCGCGCCTGGAGCAGTACTTC
-,TRBJ2-3,TRBV7-3,CASSLRGIGATDTQYF,TGTGCCAGCAGCCTCCGCGGGATAGGGGCCACAGATACGCAGTATTTT
TRBD2,TRBJ2-2,TRBV19,CASSRAGGNTGELFF,TGTGCCAGTAGTCGGGCGGGAGGGAACACCGGGGAGCTGTTTTTT
TRBD1,TRBJ1-2,TRBV15,CATSRDGTGANYGYTF,TGTGCCACCAGCAGAGATGGGACAGGGGCTAACTATGGCTACACCTTC
TRBD1,TRBJ2-7,TRBV5-4,CASSGQGSREQYF,TGTGCCAGCTCGGGACAGGGGAGTCGCGAGCAGTACTTC
-,TRBJ2-7,TRBV18,CASSAQRSGTQPYEQYF,TGTGCCAGCTCAGCGCAAAGGTCGGGGACACAACCTTACGAGCAGTACTTC
TRBD1,TRBJ2-5,TRBV28,CASSLWPGGAETQYF,TGTGCCAGCAGTTTATGGCCAGGGGGCGCGGAGACCCAGTACTTC
-,TRBJ2-7,TRBV30,CAWSRVGYYSYEQYF,TGTGCCTGGAGTCGAGTGGGCTATTACTCCTACGAGCAGTACTTC